Following are 11 T cell receptor beta chains from one sample sequenced in a study of long-term antiretroviral therapy in people with HIV. Survey-level resolution applied to immunoSEQ assay v3.0. Clones were sequenced by immunoSEQ multiplex PCR, and TCRdb holds only the in-frame ones, with some missing. The table shows 30,000 to 40,000 clones, with around 79% occurring only once. The sequencing used unsorted PBMCs, collected 1.9 years after starting antiretroviral therapy. The receptors derive from a man aged 18 to 29 with HIV.

V gene TRBV5-1 combines with J gene TRBJ2-5, with 8 nucleotides matching TRBD2. This CDR3 is built from 15 residues. J gave up 4 bases and V 0 bases, and 5 bases lay outside the gene matches. Germline CDR1 reads SGHRS; CDR2 reads YFSETQ. The chain's CDR3 is CASSLDYGGGETQYF. The CDR3 bases are TGCGCCAGCAGCTTGGATTACGGGGGGGGAGAGACCCAGTACTTC.

The V call is TRBV11-2, the J call TRBJ2-7; 8 nucleotides line up with TRBD2. Per germline, CDR1 SGHAT and CDR2 FQNNGV. V trimming: 4 bases; J trimming: 4 bases; junction bases outside the gene matches: 3. CDR3 size: 13 residues. CDR3 sequence reads: CASSSAGGYEQYV. The CDR3, as DNA: TGTGCCAGCAGCTCCGCGGGGGGATACGAGCAGTACGTC.

The J gene is TRBJ1-6, the V gene TRBV28; D not resolved. Germline V gene lookup returns CDR1 MDHEN and CDR2 SYDVKM. The V end lost 6 bases, the J end lost 6 bases, and 9 bases lay between the germline ends. CDR3 length: 13 residues. As DNA, the CDR3 is TGTGCCAGCAGGCCCTCGTCTAATTCACCCCTCCACTTT. It specifies CASRPSSNSPLHF.

The rearrangement links TRBV4-1 to TRBJ1-2; a weak D match, TRBD1 (5 bases). Trimming took 1 base from V and 5 from J, leaving 14 bases between them. There are 15 residues in the CDR3. Germline assignment: CDR1 MGHRA and CDR2 YSYEKL. CDR3 bases: TGCGCCAGCAGCCAAGTAGGGCAAGGGGCGTATGGCTACACCTTC. Residues: CASSQVGQGAYGYTF.

This clone came up a few times. The chain recombines TRBV7-3 with TRBJ1-1; no reliable D call. The CDR3 loop spans 13 amino acids. Per the germline V gene, CDR1 is SGHTA and CDR2 is FQGTGA. Trimming stripped 5 bases from V and 6 bases from J, with 13 bases between. In nucleotides, the CDR3 is TGTGCCAGCAGCCGGACCATAAGGGCTGAAGCTTTCTTT. Translation gives CASSRTIRAEAFF.

To note about this clone: Other DNA sequences in the sample encode the same CDR3. V and J are TRBV30 and TRBJ1-5; 7 bases map to TRBD1. Trimming took 0 bases from V and 5 from J; bases not matched to a gene: 1. Looked up from germline, CDR1 is GTSNPN and CDR2 is SVGIG (reference sequence). The CDR3 is made up of 13 amino acids. For the CDR3, the DNA is TGTGCCTGGAGTGTGCAGGGGGATCAGCCCCAGCATTTT. It encodes CAWSVQGDQPQHF. Drawing the rest from reference TRBV30 and TRBJ1-5, the complete variable domain is SQTIHQWPATLVQPVGSPLSLECTVEGTSNPNLYWYRQAAGRGLQLLFYSVGIGQISSEVPQNLSASRPQDRQFILSSKKLLLSDSGFYLCAWSVQGDQPQHFGDGTRLSIL.

This chain connects TRBV27 to TRBJ1-5, with a tentative D call TRBD1 (5 bases). The CDR3 runs 14 residues. V gave up 3 bases and J gave up 5 bases, with 11 bases separating them. Per the germline V gene, CDR1 is MNHEY and CDR2 is SMNVEV (reference sequence). Here the CDR3 DNA reads TGTGCCAGCAGTTTCCTAGGGGAGGATCAGCCCCAGCATTTT. Its protein product is CASSFLGEDQPQHF.

V gene TRBV27 combines with J gene TRBJ2-6; D is uncertain. Deletions cut 3 bases from V and 7 bases from J, with 7 bases between. There are 13 residues in the CDR3. The germline gives CDR1 MNHEY, CDR2 SMNVEV (reference sequence). The DNA of the CDR3 is TGTGCCAGCAGTTTTTCAAGAGCCAACGTCCTGACTTTC. This translates into CASSFSRANVLTF.

The chain is built from TRBV2 and TRBJ1-6; perhaps TRBD1 as D (5 bases). The CDR3 is 15 amino acids. The V and J ends lost 5 bases and 7 bases respectively, with 15 bases between them. Germline V gene sequence: CDR1 SNHLY, CDR2 FYNNEI. CDR3 loop: CASSRGPGFNSPLHF. Here the CDR3 DNA reads TGTGCCAGCAGTCGGGGACCGGGGTTCAATTCACCCCTCCACTTT.

The rearrangement joins TRBV19 to TRBJ2-1; D is uncertain. V was clipped by 7 bases and J by 7 bases, with 8 bases between them. Germline V gene lookup returns CDR1 LNHDA and CDR2 SQIVND (reference sequence). CDR3 length equals 11 residues. Here the CDR3 reads CASTRANEQFF. Here the CDR3 DNA reads TGTGCCAGTACTAGGGCGAATGAGCAGTTCTTC.

The gene calls are TRBV6-1 and TRBJ1-3; 7 nucleotides match TRBD1. This CDR3 comprises 14 residues. V gave up 8 bases and J gave up 9 bases; unmatched junction bases: 13. Germline values: CDR1 MNHNS, CDR2 SASEGT. In nucleotides, the CDR3 is TGTGCCAGCCTGGACGACAGGGTAGGAGTCACCATATATTTT. Encoded protein: CASLDDRVGVTIYF.